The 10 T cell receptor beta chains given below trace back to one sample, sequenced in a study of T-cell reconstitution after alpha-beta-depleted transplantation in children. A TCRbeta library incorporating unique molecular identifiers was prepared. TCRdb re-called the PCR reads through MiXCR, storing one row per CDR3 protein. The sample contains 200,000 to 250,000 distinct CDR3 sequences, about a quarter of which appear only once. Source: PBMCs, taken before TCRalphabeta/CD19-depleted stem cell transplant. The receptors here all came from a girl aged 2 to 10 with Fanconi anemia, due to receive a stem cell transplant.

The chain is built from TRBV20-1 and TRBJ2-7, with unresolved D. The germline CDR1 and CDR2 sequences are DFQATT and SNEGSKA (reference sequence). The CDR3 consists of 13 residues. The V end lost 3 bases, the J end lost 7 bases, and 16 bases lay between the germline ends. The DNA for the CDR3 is TGCAGTGCTAGCCCCAACGTGGACGGAGAGCAGTACTTC. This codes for CSASPNVDGEQYF.

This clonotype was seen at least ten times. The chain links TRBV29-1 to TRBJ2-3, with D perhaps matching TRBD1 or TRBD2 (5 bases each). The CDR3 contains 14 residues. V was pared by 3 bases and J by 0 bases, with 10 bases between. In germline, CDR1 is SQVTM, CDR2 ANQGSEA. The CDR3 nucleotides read TGCAGCGTTGAGGGACCTCTTAGCACAGATACGCAGTATTTT. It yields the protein CSVEGPLSTDTQYF.

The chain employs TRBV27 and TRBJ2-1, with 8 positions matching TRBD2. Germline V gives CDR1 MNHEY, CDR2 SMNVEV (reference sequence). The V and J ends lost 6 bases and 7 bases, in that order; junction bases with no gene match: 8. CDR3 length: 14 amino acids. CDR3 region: CASRKAGEANEQFF. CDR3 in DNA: TGTGCCAGCAGAAAAGCGGGAGAGGCAAATGAGCAGTTCTTC.

The CDR3 region is CSARDRAGGETQYF. CDR3 bases: TGCAGTGCTAGAGATCGGGCCGGAGGAGAGACCCAGTACTTC. The chain joins TRBV20-1 to TRBJ2-5; a possible D gene is TRBD2 (5 bases). V dropped 0 bases and J dropped 4 bases, with 12 bases sitting between them. CDR3 length: 14 residues. Germline CDR1 reads DFQATT; CDR2 reads SNEGSKA (reference sequence).

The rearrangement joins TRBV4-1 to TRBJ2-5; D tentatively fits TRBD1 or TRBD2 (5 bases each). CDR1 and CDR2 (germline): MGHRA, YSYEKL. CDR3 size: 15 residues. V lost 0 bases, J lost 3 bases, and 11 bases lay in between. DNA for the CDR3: TGCGCCAGCAGCCAAGATGGCCGAGGGGAAGAGACCCAGTACTTC. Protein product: CASSQDGRGEETQYF.

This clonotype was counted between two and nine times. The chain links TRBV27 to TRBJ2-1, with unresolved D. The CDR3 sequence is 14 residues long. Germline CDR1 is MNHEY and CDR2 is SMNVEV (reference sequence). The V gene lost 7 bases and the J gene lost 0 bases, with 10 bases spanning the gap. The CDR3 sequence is CASNWGRSYNEQFF. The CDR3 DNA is TGTGCCAGCAATTGGGGTCGCTCCTACAATGAGCAGTTCTTC.

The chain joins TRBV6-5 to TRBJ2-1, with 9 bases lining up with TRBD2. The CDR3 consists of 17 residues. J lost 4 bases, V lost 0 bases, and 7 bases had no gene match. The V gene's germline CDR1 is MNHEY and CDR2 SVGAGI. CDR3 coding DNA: TGTGCCAGCAGTTACTCTTTAGCGGGGGTCGTTTACAATGAGCAGTTCTTC. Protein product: CASSYSLAGVVYNEQFF.

The CDR3 protein is CASSPRQSTDTQYF. The DNA for the CDR3 is TGCGCCAGCAGCCCGAGACAGAGCACAGATACGCAGTATTTT. The rearrangement uses TRBV5-1 and TRBJ2-3, with a weak D call TRBD1 (5 bases). The CDR3 runs 14 residues. From germline, CDR1 is SGHRS and CDR2 YFSETQ. V was clipped by 4 bases and J by 0 bases, with 9 bases between them.

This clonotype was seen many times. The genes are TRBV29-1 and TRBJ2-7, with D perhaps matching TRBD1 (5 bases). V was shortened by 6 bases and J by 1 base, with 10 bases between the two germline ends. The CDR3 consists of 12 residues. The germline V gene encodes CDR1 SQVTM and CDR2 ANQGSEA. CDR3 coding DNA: TGCAGCGTAGCCCAGGGTTCCTACGAGCAGTACTTC. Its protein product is CSVAQGSYEQYF.

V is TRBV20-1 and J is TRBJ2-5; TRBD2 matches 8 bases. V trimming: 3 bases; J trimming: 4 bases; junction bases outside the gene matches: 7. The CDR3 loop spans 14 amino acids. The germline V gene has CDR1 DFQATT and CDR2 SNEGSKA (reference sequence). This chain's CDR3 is CSASPSGGGETQYF. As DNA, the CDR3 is TGCAGTGCTAGTCCCAGCGGGGGCGGAGAGACCCAGTACTTC.